This T cell receptor beta chain was captured in a study of T cells in Graves' hyperthyroidism and ophthalmopathy. Overall study findings and caveats: Most clonotypes expanded in the thyroid (above 0.001) were also present in blood.

The CDR3 is 14 amino acids. The trim removed 5 bases at V and 7 bases at J, leaving 11 bases unmatched. The germline V gene encodes CDR1 LGHDT and CDR2 YNNKEL (reference sequence). The table lists this clonotype with many counts. Its antigen is still unknown. Amplified regions were TCR beta CDR3 sequences from RNA transcripts. HTBI primers were the set used in a first-round RT-PCR of the TCR CDR3. TCRdb reprocessed the multiplex PCR reads via MiXCR and lists one record per CDR3 protein. Altogether 350,000 or so distinct CDR3 sequences are present, about 20% being singletons, with the ten largest covering 49%.

Sequences were obtained from blood. This TCR was sampled from a woman between 45 and 60 years old with Graves' hyperthyroidism. This chain uses TRBV3-1 with TRBJ2-7; 7 bases are a match to TRBD1. The chain's CDR3 is CASSSSGTALEQYF. CDR3 DNA sequence: TGTGCCAGCAGCTCGTCCGGGACAGCATTGGAGCAGTACTTC.